The 16 T cell receptor beta chains below come from one sample, sequenced in a study of T-cell memory formation after mild COVID-19. TCRdb used MiXCR to reprocess the 5' RACE reads, holding one entry per CDR3 protein. The data show 250,000 to 350,000 distinct CDR3 sequences, around 15% seen once. The specimen sequenced was PBMCs or a T cell subset sorted from them (not recorded which). Every receptor here comes from a man between 18 and 29 years old who had mild COVID-19 (a few samples of this study predate the infection). Cell type and time point are not known.

This clonotype was counted a few times. V usage is TRBV7-9 and J usage is TRBJ1-2; weak D call: TRBD1 (6 bases). The germline gives CDR1 SEHNR, CDR2 FQNEAQ (reference sequence). V lost 4 bases and J 1 base, leaving 7 bases between the germline ends. The CDR3 sequence is 13 residues long. CDR3 in DNA: TGTGCCAGCAGCTCACAGGGTAACTATGGCTACACCTTC. It yields the protein CASSSQGNYGYTF.

Only a few counts were recorded for this clonotype. CDR3 bases: TGCAGTGCCCCGGGTCCCACTTACGAGCAGTACGTC. Translation: CSAPGPTYEQYV. V is TRBV20-1 and J is TRBJ2-7, with D uncertain. From germline, CDR1 is DFQATT and CDR2 SNEGSKA (reference sequence). This CDR3 comprises 12 residues. Trimming left V 6 bases short and J 4 bases short, with 13 bases between.

The chain combines TRBV5-4 with TRBJ2-1; D is possibly TRBD2 (6 bases). The CDR3 length is 16 residues. V lost 6 bases, J lost 3 bases, and 19 bases lay in between. The germline V gene has CDR1 SGHNT and CDR2 YYREEE (reference sequence). Here the CDR3 reads CASKDSLSGDYNEQFF. The CDR3 coding sequence is TGTGCCAGCAAGGACTCCTTATCGGGGGACTACAATGAGCAGTTCTTC.

The CDR3 loop is CASSIVSRELAGEETQYF. CDR3 DNA: TGTGCCAGTAGTATAGTAAGCCGAGAACTAGCGGGGGAAGAGACCCAGTACTTC. This chain uses TRBV19 with TRBJ2-5, with 11 bases that match TRBD2. This CDR3 comprises 18 residues. Germline loops: CDR1 LNHDA, CDR2 SQIVND (reference sequence). V was pared by 1 base and J by 3 bases, with 10 bases of the junction left unmatched. Variable domain in full (rest from reference TRBV19 and TRBJ2-5): DGGITQSPKYLFRKEGQNVTLSCEQNLNHDAMYWYRQDPGQGLRLIYYSQIVNDFQKGDIAEGYSVSREKKESFPLTVTSAQKNPTAFYLCASSIVSRELAGEETQYFGPGTRLLVL.

The chain recombines TRBV18 with TRBJ2-5, with D possibly matching TRBD1 (6 bases). CDR1 and CDR2 (germline): KGHSH, LQKENI. V lost 4 bases, J lost 2 bases, and 8 bases lay in between. The CDR3 has 13 amino acids. In DNA, the CDR3 is TGTGCCAGCTCACGACAGGATCAAGAGACCCAGTACTTC. It yields the protein CASSRQDQETQYF.

This clonotype occurred many times. This chain links TRBV9 with TRBJ2-7, with D possibly TRBD1 on 6 matching bases. Trimming stripped 4 bases from V and 5 bases from J, with 10 bases between. This CDR3 is 12 amino acids long. Germline V lookup: CDR1 SGDLS, CDR2 YYNGEE. CDR3 nucleotides: TGTGCCAGCAGCTCACAGGGAAACGAGCAGTACTTC. The encoded protein is CASSSQGNEQYF.

The rearrangement joins TRBV11-2 to TRBJ1-4, with D unclear. This CDR3 is built from 14 residues. Germline V gene sequence: CDR1 SGHAT, CDR2 FQNNGV. The V and J ends lost 3 bases and 1 base respectively, with 6 bases between them. The CDR3 DNA follows: TGTGCCAGCAGCTTTGTACAAACTAATGAAAAACTGTTTTTT. It yields the protein CASSFVQTNEKLFF. The variable domain in full, completed from reference TRBV11-2 and TRBJ1-4, reads EAGVAQSPRYKIIEKRQSVAFWCNPISGHATLYWYQQILGQGPKLLIQFQNNGVVDDSQLPKDRFSAERLKGVDSTLKIQPAKLEDSAVYLCASSFVQTNEKLFFGSGTQLSVL.

In its sample, this clonotype was seen many times. This chain uses TRBV25-1 with TRBJ2-3; weak D call: TRBD2 (5 bases). The ends were cut back, 6 bases at V and 8 bases at J, with 12 bases in the middle. The CDR3 sequence is 12 residues long. Germline lookup yields CDR1 MGHDK and CDR2 SYGVNS. The CDR3 coding sequence is TGTGCCAGCAGCCCCTCCAGCGGTACGCAGTATTTT. Protein: CASSPSSGTQYF.

The chain combines TRBV9 with TRBJ2-1; TRBD1 aligns across 7 bases. Germline V lookup: CDR1 SGDLS, CDR2 YYNGEE. This CDR3 has 17 amino acids. Losses at the gene ends were 4 bases for V and 4 bases for J; bases not matched to a gene: 14. The CDR3 is CASSPSGGLGDYNEQFF. Here the CDR3 DNA reads TGTGCCAGCAGCCCCTCAGGGGGTTTAGGGGATTACAATGAGCAGTTCTTC.

This clonotype occurred a few times. The CDR3 loop is CASNVGGGWNTEAFF. In DNA form, the CDR3 reads TGTGCCAGCAACGTAGGGGGGGGTTGGAACACTGAAGCTTTCTTT. The chain has TRBV6-1 and TRBJ1-1; possible D gene TRBD1, 6 bases. The V gene's germline CDR1 is MNHNS and CDR2 SASEGT. V lost 7 bases and J lost 1, with 16 bases in between. The CDR3 covers 15 residues.

The rearrangement links TRBV7-8 to TRBJ1-3; D might be TRBD1 (5 bases). The CDR3 totals 16 residues. Looked up from germline, CDR1 is SGHVS and CDR2 is FQNEAQ. Trimming stripped 5 bases from V and 3 bases from J, with 17 bases between. This chain's CDR3 is CASSPQPQGVGNTIYF. The CDR3 nucleotides read TGTGCCAGCAGCCCACAGCCCCAGGGTGTTGGAAACACCATATATTTT.

V usage is TRBV7-9 and J usage is TRBJ2-7; D is possibly TRBD1 (6 bases). The CDR3 runs 15 residues. Trimming removed 3 bases at V and 2 bases at J, with 14 bases between. CDR1 is SEHNR and CDR2 is FQNEAQ in the germline V gene (reference sequence). CDR3 residues: CASSFVRTVAYEQYF. The CDR3, as DNA: TGTGCCAGCAGCTTTGTACGGACAGTAGCCTACGAGCAGTACTTC.

There are many counts of this clonotype. The rearrangement joins TRBV6-5 to TRBJ2-3; 12 bases fit TRBD2. This CDR3 contains 13 residues. V lost 2 bases and J lost 11; bases outside the gene matches: 2. Germline CDR1 and CDR2: MNHEY and SVGAGI. The chain's CDR3 is CASSYPSGGVQYF. The CDR3 DNA reads TGTGCCAGCAGTTACCCTAGCGGGGGGGTGCAGTATTTT.

V and J are TRBV24-1 and TRBJ2-5, with 8 bases identical to TRBD2. CDR3 length: 15 amino acids. Germline trimming cut 3 bases from V and 5 bases from J; bases unmatched to any gene: 7. CDR1 is KGHDR and CDR2 is SFDVKD in the germline V gene. CDR3 sequence reads: CATSDTRGGRETQYF. CDR3 nucleotide sequence: TGTGCCACCAGTGATACCCGGGGGGGCCGGGAGACCCAGTACTTC.

This clonotype was seen more than once but under ten times. The V gene is TRBV12-3 or TRBV12-4, the J gene TRBJ2-2; D not certain. There are 14 residues in the CDR3. Trimming cost V 1 base and J 4 bases, with 7 bases left between them. The CDR3 protein is CASSLGHGTGELFF. In nucleotides, the CDR3 is TGTGCCAGCAGTTTAGGGCACGGCACCGGGGAGCTGTTTTTT.

V gene TRBV24-1 combines with J gene TRBJ2-6, with D uncertain. V lost 3 bases, J lost 0 bases, and 5 bases lay in between. Germline CDR1 KGHDR, CDR2 SFDVKD. The CDR3 extends over 15 amino acids. The CDR3 sequence is CATSDAGSGANVLTF. In DNA form, the CDR3 reads TGTGCCACCAGTGATGCCGGCTCTGGGGCCAACGTCCTGACTTTC.